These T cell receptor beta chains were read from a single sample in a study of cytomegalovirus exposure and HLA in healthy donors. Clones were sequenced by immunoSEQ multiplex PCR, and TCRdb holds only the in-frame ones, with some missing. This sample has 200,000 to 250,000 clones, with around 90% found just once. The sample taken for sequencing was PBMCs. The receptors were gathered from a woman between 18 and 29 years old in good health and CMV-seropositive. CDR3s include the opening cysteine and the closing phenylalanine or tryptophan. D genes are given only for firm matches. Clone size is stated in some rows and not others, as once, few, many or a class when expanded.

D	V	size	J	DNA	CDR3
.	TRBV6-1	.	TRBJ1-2	TGTGCCAGCAGTGAAGTGGGGGGTAGTGGCTATGGCTACACCTTC	CASSEVGGSGYGYTF
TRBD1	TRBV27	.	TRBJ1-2	TGTGCCAGCAGTCCCTCCGCCAGGGGGAACTATGGCTACACCTTC	CASSPSARGNYGYTF
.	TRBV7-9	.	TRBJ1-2	TGTGCCAGCTCACTCCTACGGCCGGGAGGGCCTGATGGCTACACCTTC	CASSLLRPGGPDGYTF
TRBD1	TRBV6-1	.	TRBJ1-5	TGTGCCAGCAGTGACCCCGGGACAGGACATCAGCCCCAGCATTTT	CASSDPGTGHQPQHF
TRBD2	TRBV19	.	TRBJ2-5	TGTGCCAGTGGCTTAGCGGGGACCCAAGAGACCCAGTACTTC	CASGLAGTQETQYF
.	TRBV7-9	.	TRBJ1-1	TGTGCCAGCAGCATGACAGAGCACACTGAAGCTTTCTTT	CASSMTEHTEAFF
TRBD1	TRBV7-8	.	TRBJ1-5	TGTGCCTCTAGAGACGGACAGGGCGCCAATCAGCCCCAGCATTTT	CASRDGQGANQPQHF
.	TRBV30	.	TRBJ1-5	TGTGCCTGGAGTGTATCTAGTCGCGATCAGCCCCAGCATTTT	CAWSVSSRDQPQHF
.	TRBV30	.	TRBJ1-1	TGTGCCTGGAGTAAGGGCGTACGGGGAGTGATAACTGAAGCTTTCTTT	CAWSKGVRGVITEAFF
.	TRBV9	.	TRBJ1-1	TGTGCCAGCAGTGATAACAGAGGTTCCGGGAACCGATTGAACACTGAAGCTTTCTTT	CASSDNRGSGNRLNTEAFF
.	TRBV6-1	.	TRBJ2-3	TGTGCCAGCAGTCCCGTTCCAGTAAGAGATACGCAGTATTTT	CASSPVPVRDTQYF
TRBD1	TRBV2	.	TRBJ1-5	TGTGCCAGCAGTATACAGGGGGGCAATCAGCCCCAGCATTTT	CASSIQGGNQPQHF
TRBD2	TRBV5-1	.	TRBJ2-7	TGCGCCAGCAGCTTGGGACTAGCGGCCCGTGGGGGCGAGCAGTACTTC	CASSLGLAARGGEQYF
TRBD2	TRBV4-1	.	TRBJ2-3	TGCGCCAGCAACGAAGCGGGAGGAACGGATACGCAGTATTTT	CASNEAGGTDTQYF
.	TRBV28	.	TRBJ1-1	TGTGCCAGCAGTCCACATTACAGGAACACTGAAGCTTTCTTT	CASSPHYRNTEAFF
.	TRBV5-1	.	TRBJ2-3	TGCGCCAGCAGCCGGAGGGACTCCGACACAGATACGCAGTATTTT	CASSRRDSDTDTQYF
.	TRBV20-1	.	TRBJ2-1	TGCAGTGCTAGCGTTTACAATGAGCAGTTCTTC	CSASVYNEQFF
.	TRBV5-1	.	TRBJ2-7	TGCGCCAGCAGCGAGAACTACTCCTACGAGCAGTACTTC	CASSENYSYEQYF
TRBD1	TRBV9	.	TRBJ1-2	TGTGCCAGCAGCCCCCGGACAGGGGGCTCCCAGGGGGACTATGGCTACACCTTC	CASSPRTGGSQGDYGYTF
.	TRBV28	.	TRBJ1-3	TGTGCCAGCAGTCAAAACACCATATATTTT	CASSQNTIYF
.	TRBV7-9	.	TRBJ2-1	TGTGCCAGCAGCTTAGTACTTTTGGATGAGCAGTTCTTC	CASSLVLLDEQFF
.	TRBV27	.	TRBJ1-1	TGTGCCAGCAGTTTACTGGGACAGAACACTGAAGCTTTCTTT	CASSLLGQNTEAFF
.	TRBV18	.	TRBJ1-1	TGTGCCAGCTCACCACCCCAGGGAAGGAACACTGAAGCTTTCTTT	CASSPPQGRNTEAFF
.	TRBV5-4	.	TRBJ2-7	TGTGCCAGCAGCTTATCTGGCGGCTACGAGCAGTACTTC	CASSLSGGYEQYF
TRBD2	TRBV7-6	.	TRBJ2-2	TGTGCCAGCAGCTTAGGGACTAGCGGAGGGGGGGCGAACACCGGGGAGCTGTTTTTT	CASSLGTSGGGANTGELFF
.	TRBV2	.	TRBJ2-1	TGTGCCAGCAGTGAAGAGGCGGATGAGCAGTTCTTC	CASSEEADEQFF
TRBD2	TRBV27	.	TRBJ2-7	TGTGCCAGCAGTTTCATACCCCTGGGACTAGCGGGAGAGGACGAGCAGTACTTC	CASSFIPLGLAGEDEQYF
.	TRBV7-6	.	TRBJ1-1	TGTGCCAGCAGCTTAGACACGAACACTGAAGCTTTCTTT	CASSLDTNTEAFF
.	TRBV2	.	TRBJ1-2	TGTGCCAGCCGAGCAGTGAGGGGAGGGGCTGGTGGCTACACCTTC	CASRAVRGGAGGYTF
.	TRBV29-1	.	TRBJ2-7	TGCAGCGTTAACACCCTCTACGAGCAGTACTTC	CSVNTLYEQYF
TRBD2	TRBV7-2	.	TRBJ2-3	TGTGCCAGCAGCTTAGAAACGAGCGCGGGAGTGGCAGATACGCAGTATTTT	CASSLETSAGVADTQYF
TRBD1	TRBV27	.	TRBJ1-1	TGTGCCAGCAGTTTTCAGGGGGCTGAAGCTTTCTTT	CASSFQGAEAFF
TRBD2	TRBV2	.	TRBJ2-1	TGTGCCAGCAGCTTACTAGCGGGAGCAGGCAATGAGCAGTTCTTC	CASSLLAGAGNEQFF
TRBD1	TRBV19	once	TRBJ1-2	TGTGCCAGTAGCTTGGGGACAGGGCATATCGGAGGCTACACCTTC	CASSLGTGHIGGYTF
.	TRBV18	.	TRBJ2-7	TGTGCCAGCTCACCACCAGGTTCGGGGGGCAGGGCCGGCGAGCAGTACTTC	CASSPPGSGGRAGEQYF